The T cell receptor (beta chain) described here comes from a study of T cell repertoires in cytomegalovirus infection (dated by TCRdb to between 2018 and 2021). With regard to the full study: Alongside well-studied HLA-B-restricted epitopes, the peptide stimulations were aimed at recently identified HLA-C-restricted CMV epitopes, whose presentation resists viral immunomodulation. Because public TCR beta signatures pointed to carriage of CMV infection together with the matching HLA type, the HLA type of each donor mattered for the analysis.

Relative to germline, V is missing 6 bases and J is missing 8 bases, with 17 bases of the junction outside any gene match. From the cysteine up to the phenylalanine, the CDR3 has a length of 19 residues. Only the CDR3 region is kept as DNA, spanning 57 bases read in frame from base 1. According to the germline V gene, CDR1 reads SGHVS and CDR2 reads FQNEAQ. Of note for this clonotype: Its antigen is currently not known. Nothing much larger sits one base from this clone, and base qualities are not available.

Findings and caveats that apply to the study as a whole: The ex vivo response was dominated by HLA-C-restricted CMV-specific TCR beta clonotypes, which also provided the single most frequent clonotype in two of eight donors. Carriers of CMV infection plus the relevant HLA type were discriminated by the cumulative frequency of public TCR beta family members in the study cohort and in an independent approximately 360-donor cohort.

The sequencing machine was an Illumina HiSeq 1500. In TCRdb, the public reads were trimmed at Q25 with fastp and aligned with MiXCR, with productive beta chains retained. Each entry merges the rows of one CDR3 protein and shows their most common DNA and genes. The sample data list around 360,000 distinct CDR3 sequences, and about 35% of these were observed just once. Approximately 12% of the sample rests with the top ten. This sample's treatment or condition label indicates: in vitro stimulation with specific CMV peptide epitopes to enrich CMV-specific T cells. Sequencing used cultured PBMCs, obtained from culture after CMV antigen stimulation. This sequence originates from a human donor in good health (CMV status not recorded). Some clones in this sample may be carry-over from other donors' samples. The receptor chain draws on TRBV7-8 and TRBJ2-2; the central 14 bases match TRBD2. The CDR3 amino acid sequence is: CASRSTKRGTSGSGGELFF. The DNA sequence is given as TGTGCCAGCAGATCCACCAAGCGTGGGACTAGCGGGAGTGGTGGGGAGCTGTTTTTT.